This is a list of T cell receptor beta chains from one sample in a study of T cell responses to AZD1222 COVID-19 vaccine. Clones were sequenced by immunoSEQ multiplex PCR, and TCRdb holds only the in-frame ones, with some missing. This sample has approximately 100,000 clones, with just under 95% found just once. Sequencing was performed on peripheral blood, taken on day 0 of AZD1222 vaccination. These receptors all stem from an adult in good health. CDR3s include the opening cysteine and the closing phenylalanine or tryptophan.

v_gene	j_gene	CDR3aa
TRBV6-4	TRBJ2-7	CASSVNKGWEQYF
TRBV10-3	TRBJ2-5	CAIGEREGLETQYF
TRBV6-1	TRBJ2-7	CASSEEEGDSYEQYF
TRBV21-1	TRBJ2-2	CALRLADNTGELFF
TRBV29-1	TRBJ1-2	CSVEKGGGYTF
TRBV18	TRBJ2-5	CASSLDRGRTSGSSAYF
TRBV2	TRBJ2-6	CASSEGGGGANVLTF
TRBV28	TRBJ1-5	CASSSQLWQPQHF
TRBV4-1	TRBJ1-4	CASSPRTGAGSSEKLFF
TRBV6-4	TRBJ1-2	CASSADSGYYTF
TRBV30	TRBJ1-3	CALQSGGSGNTIYF
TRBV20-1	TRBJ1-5	CSASRGQGGRQPQHF
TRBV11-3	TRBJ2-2	CASSFDGELFF